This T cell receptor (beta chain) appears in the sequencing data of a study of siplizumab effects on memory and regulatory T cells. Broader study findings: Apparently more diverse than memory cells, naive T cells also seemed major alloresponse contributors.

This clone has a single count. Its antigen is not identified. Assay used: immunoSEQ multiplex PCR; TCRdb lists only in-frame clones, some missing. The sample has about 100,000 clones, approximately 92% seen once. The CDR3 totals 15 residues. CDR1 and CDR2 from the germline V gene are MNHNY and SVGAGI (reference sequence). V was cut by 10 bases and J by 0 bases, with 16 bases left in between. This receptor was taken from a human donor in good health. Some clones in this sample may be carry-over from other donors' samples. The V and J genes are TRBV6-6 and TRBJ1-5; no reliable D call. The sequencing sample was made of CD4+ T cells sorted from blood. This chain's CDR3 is CATRKLEHSNQPQHF. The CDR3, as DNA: TGTGCCACCAGAAAGTTGGAGCATAGCAATCAGCCCCAGCATTTT.